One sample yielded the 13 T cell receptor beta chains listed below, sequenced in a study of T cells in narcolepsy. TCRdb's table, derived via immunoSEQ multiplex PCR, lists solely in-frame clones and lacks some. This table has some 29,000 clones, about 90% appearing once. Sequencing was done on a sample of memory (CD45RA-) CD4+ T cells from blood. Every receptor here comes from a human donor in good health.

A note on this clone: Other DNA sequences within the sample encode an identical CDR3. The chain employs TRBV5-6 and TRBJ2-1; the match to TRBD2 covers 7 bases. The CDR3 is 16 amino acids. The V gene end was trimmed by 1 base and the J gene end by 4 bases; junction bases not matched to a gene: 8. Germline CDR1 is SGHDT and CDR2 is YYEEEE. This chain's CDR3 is CASSLRLAALYNEQFF. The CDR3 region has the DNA TGTGCCAGCAGCTTGCGACTAGCAGCTCTGTACAATGAGCAGTTCTTC. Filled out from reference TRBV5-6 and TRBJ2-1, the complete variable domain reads DAGVTQSPTHLIKTRGQQVTLRCSPKSGHDTVSWYQQALGQGPQFIFQYYEEEERQRGNFPDRFSGHQFPNYSSELNVNALLLGDSALYLCASSLRLAALYNEQFFGPGTRLTVL.

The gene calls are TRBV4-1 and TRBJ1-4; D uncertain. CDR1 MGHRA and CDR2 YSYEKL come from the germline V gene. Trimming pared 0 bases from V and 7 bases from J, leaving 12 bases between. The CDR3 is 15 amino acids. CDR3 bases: TGCGCCAGCAGCCAAGAAGGGTTCGCTAGTGAAAAACTGTTTTTT. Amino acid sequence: CASSQEGFASEKLFF.

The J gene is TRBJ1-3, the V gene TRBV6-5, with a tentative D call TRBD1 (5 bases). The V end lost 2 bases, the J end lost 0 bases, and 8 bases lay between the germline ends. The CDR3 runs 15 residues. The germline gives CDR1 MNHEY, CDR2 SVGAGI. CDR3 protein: CASSYGGVSGNTIYF. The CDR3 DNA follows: TGTGCCAGCAGTTACGGGGGGGTCTCTGGAAACACCATATATTTT.

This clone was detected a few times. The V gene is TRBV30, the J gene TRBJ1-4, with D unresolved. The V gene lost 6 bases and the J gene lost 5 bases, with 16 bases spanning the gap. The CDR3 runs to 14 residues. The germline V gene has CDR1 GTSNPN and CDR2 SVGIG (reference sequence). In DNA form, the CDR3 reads TGTGCCTGCCGAAAGAAGCTGATAAATGAAAAACTGTTTTTT. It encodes CACRKKLINEKLFF.

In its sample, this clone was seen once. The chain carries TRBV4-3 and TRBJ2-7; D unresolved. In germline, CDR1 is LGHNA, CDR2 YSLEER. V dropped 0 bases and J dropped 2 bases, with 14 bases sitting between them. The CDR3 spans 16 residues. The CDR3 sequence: CASSQERLGQTYEQYF. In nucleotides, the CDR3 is TGCGCCAGCAGCCAAGAGCGGTTAGGGCAGACCTACGAGCAGTACTTC.

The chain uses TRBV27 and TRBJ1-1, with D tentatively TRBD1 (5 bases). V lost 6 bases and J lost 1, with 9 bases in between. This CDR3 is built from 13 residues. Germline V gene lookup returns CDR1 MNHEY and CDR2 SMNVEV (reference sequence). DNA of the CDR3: TGTGCCAGCAGGACGACAGAGAACACTGAAGCTTTCTTT. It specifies CASRTTENTEAFF.

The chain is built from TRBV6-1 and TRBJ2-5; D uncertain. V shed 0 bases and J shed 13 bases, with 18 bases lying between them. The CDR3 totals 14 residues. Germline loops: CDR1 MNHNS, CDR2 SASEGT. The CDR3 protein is CASSEAQETVPWYF. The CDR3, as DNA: TGTGCCAGCAGTGAAGCGCAAGAGACTGTCCCTTGGTACTTC.

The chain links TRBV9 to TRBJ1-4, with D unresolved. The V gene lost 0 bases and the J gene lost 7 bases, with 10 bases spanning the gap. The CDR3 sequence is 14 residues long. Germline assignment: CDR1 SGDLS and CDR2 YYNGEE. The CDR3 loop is CASSVGVGGEKLFF. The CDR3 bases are TGTGCCAGCAGCGTAGGAGTGGGAGGTGAAAAACTGTTTTTT.

CDR3 nucleotides: TGTGCCAGCGATCTTAAGCCTGGAAACACCATATATTTT. Amino acid sequence: CASDLKPGNTIYF. The chain carries TRBV6-1 and TRBJ1-3; D call uncertain. Germline V gene data show CDR1 as MNHNS and CDR2 as SASEGT. Trimming stripped 8 bases from V and 2 bases from J, with 10 bases between. This CDR3 region has 13 residues.

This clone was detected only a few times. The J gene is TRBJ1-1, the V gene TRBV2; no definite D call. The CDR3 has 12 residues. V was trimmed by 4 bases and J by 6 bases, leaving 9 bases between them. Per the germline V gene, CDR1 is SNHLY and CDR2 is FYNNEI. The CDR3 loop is CASSGEVAEAFF. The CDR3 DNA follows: TGTGCCAGCAGTGGGGAGGTGGCTGAAGCTTTCTTT.

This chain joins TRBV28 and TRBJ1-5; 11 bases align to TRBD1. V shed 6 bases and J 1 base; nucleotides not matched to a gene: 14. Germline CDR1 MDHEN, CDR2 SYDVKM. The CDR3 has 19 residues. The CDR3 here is CASRTLQGQGARSNQPQHF. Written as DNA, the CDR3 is TGTGCCAGCAGGACTTTACAAGGACAGGGGGCGAGGAGCAATCAGCCCCAGCATTTT.

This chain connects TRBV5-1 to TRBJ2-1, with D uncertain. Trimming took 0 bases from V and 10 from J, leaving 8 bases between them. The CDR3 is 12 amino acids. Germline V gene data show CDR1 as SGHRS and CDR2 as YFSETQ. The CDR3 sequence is CASSLERQEQFF. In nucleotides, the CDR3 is TGCGCCAGCAGCTTGGAAAGGCAGGAGCAGTTCTTC.

Here the CDR3 DNA reads TGTGCCAGCAGTTTACCCGTGAACGAGCAGTACTTC. Amino acids: CASSLPVNEQYF. The rearrangement joins TRBV28 to TRBJ2-5, with D hard to call. Gene TRBJ2-7 matches the end of the DNA better, so the J call may be wrong. Germline V lookup: CDR1 MDHEN, CDR2 SYDVKM. CDR3 length: 12 residues.